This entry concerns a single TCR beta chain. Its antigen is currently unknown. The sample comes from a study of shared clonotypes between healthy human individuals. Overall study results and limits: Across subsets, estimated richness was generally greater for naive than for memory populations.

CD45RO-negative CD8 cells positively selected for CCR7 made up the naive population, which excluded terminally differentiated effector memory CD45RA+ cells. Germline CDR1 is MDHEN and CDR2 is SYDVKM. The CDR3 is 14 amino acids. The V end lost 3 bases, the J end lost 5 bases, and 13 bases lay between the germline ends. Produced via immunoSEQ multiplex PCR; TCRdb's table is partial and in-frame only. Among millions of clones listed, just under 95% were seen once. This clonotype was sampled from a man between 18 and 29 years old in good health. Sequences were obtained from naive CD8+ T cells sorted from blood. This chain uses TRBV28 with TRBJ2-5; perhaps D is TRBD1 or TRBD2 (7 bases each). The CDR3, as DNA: TGTGCCAGCAGTTTCAGGGGGGGTACGGAGACCCAGTACTTC. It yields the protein CASSFRGGTETQYF. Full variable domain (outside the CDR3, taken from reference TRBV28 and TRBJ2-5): DVKVTQSSRYLVKRTGEKVFLECVQDMDHENMFWYRQDPGLGLRLIYFSYDVKMKEKGDIPEGYSVSREKKERFSLILESASTNQTSMYLCASSFRGGTETQYFGPGTRLLVL.